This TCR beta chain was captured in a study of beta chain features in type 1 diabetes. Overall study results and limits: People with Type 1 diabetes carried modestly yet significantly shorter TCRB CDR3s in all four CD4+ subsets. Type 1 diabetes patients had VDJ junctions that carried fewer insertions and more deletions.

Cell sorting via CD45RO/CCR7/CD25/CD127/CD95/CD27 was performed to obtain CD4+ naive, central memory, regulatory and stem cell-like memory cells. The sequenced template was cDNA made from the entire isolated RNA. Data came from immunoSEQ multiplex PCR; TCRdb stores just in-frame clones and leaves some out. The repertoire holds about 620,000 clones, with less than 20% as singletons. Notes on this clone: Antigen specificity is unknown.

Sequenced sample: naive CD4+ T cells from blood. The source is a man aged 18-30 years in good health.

The CDR3 DNA sequence: TGCAGTGCTAGAAGAAGACCGGACGCTTTCTTT. Translation gives CSARRRPDAFF. The V and J genes are TRBV20-1 and TRBJ1-1; D is ambiguous. V dropped 2 bases and J dropped 11 bases, with 12 bases sitting between them. The germline V gene encodes CDR1 DFQATT and CDR2 SNEGSKA (reference sequence). The CDR3 runs to 11 residues.